The clone carrying this T cell receptor (beta chain) was detected only once. The antigen remains unidentified. The data were taken from a study of T cell responses to AZD1222 COVID-19 vaccine. The assay was immunoSEQ multiplex PCR, and TCRdb's table has in-frame clones only and misses some. The sample holds fewer than 250,000 clones, just over 90% seen once. Study-level results: Breadth and depth of Spike-specific TCRs rose after two AZD1222 doses. Reports say nearly half of spike-specific TCRs go after unmutated variant regions.

The TCR was taken from an adult in good health. Sequenced material: peripheral blood, taken on day 0 of MenACWY control vaccination.

The CDR3 here is CAWSVRGRGEINSPLHF. The CDR3 DNA reads TGTGCCTGGAGTGTACGGGGGCGAGGCGAAATTAATTCACCCCTCCACTTT. The chain links TRBV30 to TRBJ1-6; perhaps TRBD1 as D (6 bases). The CDR3 is made up of 17 amino acids. Trimming shortened V by 0 bases and J by 6 bases, and 18 bases separated the two germline ends. CDR1 and CDR2 from the germline V gene are GTSNPN and SVGIG (reference sequence).